This entry concerns a single TCR beta chain. The CDR3 contains 16 residues. CDR1 and CDR2 (germline): SGHKS, YYEKEE (reference sequence). Unmatched junction bases numbered 7, after V lost 0 bases and J lost 5 bases. Data came from immunoSEQ multiplex PCR; TCRdb stores just in-frame clones and leaves some out. The table shows about 110,000 clones, with 85% to 95% occurring only once. These data come from a study of T cell changes during pregnancy in multiple sclerosis. The chain carries TRBV5-5 and TRBJ2-3; 9 nucleotides match TRBD2. This receptor was identified in a female donor in good health, enrolled as a control in a pregnancy study. Sequenced here: peripheral blood, sampled in the third trimester of pregnancy. The CDR3 region is CASSLVLSGGRDTQYF. DNA of the CDR3: TGTGCCAGCAGCTTGGTGTTGAGCGGGGGGCGAGATACGCAGTATTTT.